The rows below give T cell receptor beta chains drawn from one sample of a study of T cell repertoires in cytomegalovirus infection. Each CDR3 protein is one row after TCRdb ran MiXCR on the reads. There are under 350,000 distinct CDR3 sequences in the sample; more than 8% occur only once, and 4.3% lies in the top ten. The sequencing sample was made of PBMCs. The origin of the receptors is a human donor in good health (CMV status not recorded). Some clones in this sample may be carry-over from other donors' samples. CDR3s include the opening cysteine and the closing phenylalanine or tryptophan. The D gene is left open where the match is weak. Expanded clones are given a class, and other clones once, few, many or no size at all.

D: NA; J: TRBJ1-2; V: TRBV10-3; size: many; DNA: TGTGCCATCAGTGACCCGGGTTGGAGGGATGGCTACACCTTC; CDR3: CAISDPGWRDGYTF
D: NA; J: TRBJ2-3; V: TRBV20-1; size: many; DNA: TGCAGTGCTAGTATAGGAGATACGCAGTATTTT; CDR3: CSASIGDTQYF
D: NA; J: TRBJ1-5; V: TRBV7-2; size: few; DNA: TGTGCCAGCAGTTCCGACGGCGGAGTGCGACAGCCCCAGCATTTT; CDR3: CASSSDGGVRQPQHF
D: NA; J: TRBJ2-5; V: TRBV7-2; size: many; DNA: TGTGCCAGCAGCTTAGCGCGACTGTTCGGAGACACTAGAAAGGAAGAGACCCAGTACTTC; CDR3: CASSLARLFGDTRKEETQYF
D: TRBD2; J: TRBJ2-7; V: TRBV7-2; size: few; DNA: TGTGCCAGCAGCTTATTGGGCGGGAGAATCTACGAGCAGTACTTC; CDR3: CASSLLGGRIYEQYF
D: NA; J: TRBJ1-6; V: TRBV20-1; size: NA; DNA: TGCAGTGCTGCAGGGGAGTTTTTTCATTCACCCCTCCACTTT; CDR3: CSAAGEFFHSPLHF
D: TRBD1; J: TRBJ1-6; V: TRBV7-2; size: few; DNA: TGTGCCAGCAGCCGAAGACAGGGGTATTCACCCCTCCACTTT; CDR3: CASSRRQGYSPLHF
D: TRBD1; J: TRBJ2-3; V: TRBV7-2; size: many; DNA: TGTGCCAGCAGCTTAGGGGCAGGGGGTCCCACAGATACGCAGTATTTT; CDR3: CASSLGAGGPTDTQYF
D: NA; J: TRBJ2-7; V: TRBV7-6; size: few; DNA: TGTGCCAGCAGCTATGTCATAGGGCAACCCTCCTACGAGCAGTACTTC; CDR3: CASSYVIGQPSYEQYF
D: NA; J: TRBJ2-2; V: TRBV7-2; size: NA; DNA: TGTGCCAGCAGCCCGGACCGGGTGGGCACCGGGGAGCTGTTTTTT; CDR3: CASSPDRVGTGELFF
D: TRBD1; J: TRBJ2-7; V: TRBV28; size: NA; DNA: TGTGCCAGCACCTCGATGTATACAGGGGCCGAGCAGTACTTC; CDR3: CASTSMYTGAEQYF
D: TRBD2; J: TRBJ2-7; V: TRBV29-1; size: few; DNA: TGCAGCGTCCCGGGACTAGCGGGAGACGAGCAGTACTTC; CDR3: CSVPGLAGDEQYF
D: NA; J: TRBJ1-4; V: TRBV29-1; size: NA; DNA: TGCAGCGTTTCGCCCAGTAATGAAAAACTGTTTTTT; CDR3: CSVSPSNEKLFF
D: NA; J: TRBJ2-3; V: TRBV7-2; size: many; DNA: TGTGCCAGCAGCTTGAGTAGCGGCTTCGCAGATACGCAGTATTTT; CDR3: CASSLSSGFADTQYF
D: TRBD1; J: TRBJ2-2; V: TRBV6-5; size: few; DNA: TGTGCCAGCAGTCCTGCCGGGACAGGGAGGATCGCCGGGGAGCTGTTTTTT; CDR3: CASSPAGTGRIAGELFF
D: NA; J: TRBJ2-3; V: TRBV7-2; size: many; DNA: TGTGCCAGCAGCCTCCGTCCGGACACAGATACGCAGTATTTT; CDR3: CASSLRPDTDTQYF
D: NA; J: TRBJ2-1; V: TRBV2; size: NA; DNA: TGTGCCAGCAGTGAAAGTCTTTGGGGTAGCTCCTACAATGAGCAGTTCTTC; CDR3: CASSESLWGSSYNEQFF
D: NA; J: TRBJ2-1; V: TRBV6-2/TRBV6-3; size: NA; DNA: TGTGCCAGCAGTGACCCAGTAGAGGAGCAGTTCTTC; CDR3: CASSDPVEEQFF
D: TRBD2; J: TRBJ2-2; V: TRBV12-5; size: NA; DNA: TGTGCTAGTGGTAGGGAGACTAGCGGGCTCACCGGGGAGCTGTTTTTT; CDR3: CASGRETSGLTGELFF
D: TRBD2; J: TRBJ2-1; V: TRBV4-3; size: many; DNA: TGCGCCAGCACCTTACTAGCGGGAATCGCGAATGAGCAGTTCTTC; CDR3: CASTLLAGIANEQFF
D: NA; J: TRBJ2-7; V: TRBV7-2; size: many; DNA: TGTGCCAGCAGCTCACTAGCTAGCGCTATGTACGAGCAGTACTTC; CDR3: CASSSLASAMYEQYF
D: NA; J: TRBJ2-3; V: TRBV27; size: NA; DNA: TGTGCCAGCAGTTTACGCAGGACTAGCACAGATACGCAGTATTTT; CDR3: CASSLRRTSTDTQYF
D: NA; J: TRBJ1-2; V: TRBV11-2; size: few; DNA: TGTGCCAGCAGCTTATACCAGGGACGGGATGGCTACACCTTC; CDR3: CASSLYQGRDGYTF
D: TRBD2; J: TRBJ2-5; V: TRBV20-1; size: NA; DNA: TGCAGTGCCCTCGTGAAGGGACTAGCGGGGGCGTACCAAGAGACCCAGTACTTC; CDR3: CSALVKGLAGAYQETQYF
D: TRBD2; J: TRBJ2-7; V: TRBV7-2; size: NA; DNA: TGTGCCAGCAGCTTACGAGCGGGAGGGCCGGACGAGCAGTACTTC; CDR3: CASSLRAGGPDEQYF
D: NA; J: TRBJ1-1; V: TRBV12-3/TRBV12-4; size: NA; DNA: TGTGCCAGCAGTTTTCATCCAGGGGCCACTGAAGCTTTCTTT; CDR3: CASSFHPGATEAFF
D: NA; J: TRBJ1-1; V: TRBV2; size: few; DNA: TGTGCCAGCAGTGACAGGGCGGTTGACACTGAAGCTTTCTTT; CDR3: CASSDRAVDTEAFF
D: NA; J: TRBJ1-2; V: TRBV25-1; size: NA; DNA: TGTGCCAGCAGCATTACAGGGAGGTATGGCTACACCTTC; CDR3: CASSITGRYGYTF
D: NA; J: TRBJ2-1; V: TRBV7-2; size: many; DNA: TGTGCCAGCAGGGCAACAGGTATCCGGGACAATGAGCAGTTCTTC; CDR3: CASRATGIRDNEQFF
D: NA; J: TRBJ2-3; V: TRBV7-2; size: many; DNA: TGTGCCAGCAGCTTCCAGGTGGGAGATACGCAGTATTTT; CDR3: CASSFQVGDTQYF
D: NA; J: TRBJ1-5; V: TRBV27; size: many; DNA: TGTGCCAGCAGTTGGGGGGGAAGTTCCTATAGCAATCAGCCCCAGCATTTT; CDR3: CASSWGGSSYSNQPQHF
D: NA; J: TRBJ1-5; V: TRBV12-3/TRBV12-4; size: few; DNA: TGTGCCAGCAGTTTAGGGCAGACCCAGCATTTT; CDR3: CASSLGQTQHF
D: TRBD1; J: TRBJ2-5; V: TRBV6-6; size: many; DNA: TGTGCCAGCAGCCCGCGGACAGGTTTACAAGAGACCCAGTACTTC; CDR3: CASSPRTGLQETQYF
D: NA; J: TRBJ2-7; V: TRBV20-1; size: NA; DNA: TGCAGTGCTAGAGATTCGTCAATCGGCTCCTACGAGCAGTACTTC; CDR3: CSARDSSIGSYEQYF
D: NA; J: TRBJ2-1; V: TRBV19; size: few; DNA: TGTGCCAGTAGTATGGCGAGGAGAGCCTACAATGAGCAGTTCTTC; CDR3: CASSMARRAYNEQFF
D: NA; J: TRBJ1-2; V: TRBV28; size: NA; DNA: TGTGCCAGCAGTTTGGGGGGCCCTTTAGGCTACACCTTC; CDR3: CASSLGGPLGYTF
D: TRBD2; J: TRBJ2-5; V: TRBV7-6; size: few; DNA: TGTGCCAGCAGCTTACAGGATTCACTAGCGGGAAGAGAGACCCAGTACTTC; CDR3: CASSLQDSLAGRETQYF
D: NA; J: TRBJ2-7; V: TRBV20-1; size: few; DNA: TGCAGTGCCAATCCGCGGCAGGGGAGGTACGAGCAGTACTTC; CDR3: CSANPRQGRYEQYF
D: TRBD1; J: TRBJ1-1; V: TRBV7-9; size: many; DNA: TGTGCCAGCAGCTTGAACAGGGGGCTGAACACTGAAGCTTTCTTT; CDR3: CASSLNRGLNTEAFF
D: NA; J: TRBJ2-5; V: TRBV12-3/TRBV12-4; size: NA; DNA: TGTGCCAGCAGTCTCTGGGGGTCCTCAGGAACCGAGACCCAGTACTTC; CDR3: CASSLWGSSGTETQYF
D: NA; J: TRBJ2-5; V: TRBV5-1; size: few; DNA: TGCGCCAGCAGGAGGGCAGGACAGTACCAAGAGACCCAGTACTTC; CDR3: CASRRAGQYQETQYF
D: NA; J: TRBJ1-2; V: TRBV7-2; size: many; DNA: TGTGCCAGCAGCTTAGAATCGGACACCATTGGCTACACCTTC; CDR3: CASSLESDTIGYTF
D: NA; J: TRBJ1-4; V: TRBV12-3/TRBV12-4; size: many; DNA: TGTGCCAGCAGTCGGCGGCCGGATGAAAAACTGTTTTTT; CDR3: CASSRRPDEKLFF
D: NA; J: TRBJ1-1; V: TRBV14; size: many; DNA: TGTGCCAGCAGCCAAGAGTTGAACACTGAAGCTTTCTTT; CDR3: CASSQELNTEAFF
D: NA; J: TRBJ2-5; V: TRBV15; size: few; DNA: TGTGCCACCAGCAGAGTCGGGCAGAAAGAGACCCAGTACTTC; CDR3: CATSRVGQKETQYF
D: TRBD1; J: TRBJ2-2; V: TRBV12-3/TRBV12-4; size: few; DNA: TGTGCCAGCACCCCGGACAGGGGATACACCGGGGAGCTGTTTTTT; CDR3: CASTPDRGYTGELFF
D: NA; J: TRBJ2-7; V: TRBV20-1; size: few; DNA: TGCAGTGCTAGGCACAGGGCCCACGAGCAGTACTTC; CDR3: CSARHRAHEQYF
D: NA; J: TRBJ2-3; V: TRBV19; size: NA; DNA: TGTGCCAGTAGCTTCCGGGACGGTGGGGCAGATACGCAGTATTTT; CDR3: CASSFRDGGADTQYF
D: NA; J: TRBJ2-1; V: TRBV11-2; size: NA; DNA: TGTGCCAGCAGCTTAAGGGGGACTAACCTCTACAATGAGCAGTTCTTC; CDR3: CASSLRGTNLYNEQFF
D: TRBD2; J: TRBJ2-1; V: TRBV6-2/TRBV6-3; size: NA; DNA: TGTGCCAGCAGTTGGGGGACTAGGGACAATGAGCAGTTCTTC; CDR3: CASSWGTRDNEQFF
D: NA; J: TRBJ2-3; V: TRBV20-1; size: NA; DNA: TGCAGTGCTAGAGAGTCCGGGAAGCCGAGCACAGATACGCAGTATTTT; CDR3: CSARESGKPSTDTQYF
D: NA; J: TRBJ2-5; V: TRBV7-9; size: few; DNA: TGTGCCAGCAGCTTACGACCTACCAGTGGAGGGAGGGAGACCCAGTACTTC; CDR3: CASSLRPTSGGRETQYF
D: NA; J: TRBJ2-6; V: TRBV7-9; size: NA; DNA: TGTGCCAGCAGAGCTTATGGCGAGGGCGGACCCGGGGCCAACGTCCTGACTTTC; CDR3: CASRAYGEGGPGANVLTF
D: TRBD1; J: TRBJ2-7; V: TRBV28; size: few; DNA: TGTGCCAGCAGTTCGGGACAGGGGGCTTCCTACGAGCAGTACTTC; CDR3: CASSSGQGASYEQYF